Below are 3 T cell receptor beta chains sequenced from a single sample in a study of blood T cell repertoires in COVID-19. The method was immunoSEQ multiplex PCR; TCRdb's version includes in-frame clones alone and lacks a portion of them. The sample includes approximately 220,000 clones, about 83% seen only once; the top ten take 8.2%. Material: peripheral blood. The source of these receptors is a woman in her fifties or sixties with acute or convalescent COVID-19.

The gene calls are TRBV10-3 and TRBJ2-1, with D perhaps matching TRBD2 (6 bases). Per the germline V gene, CDR1 is ENHRY and CDR2 is SYGVKD. CDR3 length: 14 residues. Between the trimmed V and J ends, which lost 9 bases and 5 bases, there was a span of 17 bases. CDR3 protein: CAIHGSGLNNEQFF. CDR3 coding DNA: TGTGCCATTCACGGGAGCGGGCTTAACAATGAGCAGTTCTTC.

V gene TRBV19 combines with J gene TRBJ1-1; 8 positions match TRBD1. The CDR3 is 15 residues long. Germline CDR1 is LNHDA and CDR2 is SQIVND (reference sequence). V trimming: 5 bases; J trimming: 2 bases; junction bases outside the gene matches: 7. The CDR3 here is CASSPVDRVNTEAFF. The CDR3 DNA reads TGTGCCAGTAGTCCAGTGGACAGGGTTAACACTGAAGCTTTCTTT.

The chain carries TRBV3-1 (or the pseudogene TRBV3-2) and TRBJ2-3; perhaps TRBD2 as D (6 bases). The CDR3 runs to 18 residues. Germline V CDR1 and CDR2: LGHDT, YNNKEL (reference sequence). Trimming shortened V by 0 bases and J by 5 bases, and 21 bases separated the two germline ends. The CDR3 protein is CASSQDPLRRAFKDTQYF. The DNA for the CDR3 is TGTGCCAGCAGCCAAGATCCACTCAGGAGGGCCTTTAAAGATACGCAGTATTTT.